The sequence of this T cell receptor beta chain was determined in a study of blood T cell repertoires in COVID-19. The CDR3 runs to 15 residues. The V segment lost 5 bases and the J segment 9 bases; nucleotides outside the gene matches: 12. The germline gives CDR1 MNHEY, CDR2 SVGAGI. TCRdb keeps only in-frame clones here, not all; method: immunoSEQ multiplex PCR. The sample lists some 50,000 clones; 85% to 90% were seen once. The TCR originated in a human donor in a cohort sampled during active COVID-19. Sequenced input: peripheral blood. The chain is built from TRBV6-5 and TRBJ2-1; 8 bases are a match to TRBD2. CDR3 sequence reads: CASSPETGGVGEQFF. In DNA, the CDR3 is TGTGCCAGCAGTCCCGAGACGGGAGGGGTTGGTGAGCAGTTCTTC.